The 27 T cell receptor beta chains in this list originate from one sample, sequenced in a study of T-cell memory formation after mild COVID-19. Each CDR3 protein is one row after TCRdb ran MiXCR on the 5' RACE reads. The sample lists hundreds of thousands of distinct CDR3 sequences, around 20% occurring once. The sequencing sample was made of PBMCs or a T cell subset sorted from them (not recorded which). The receptors were sampled from an adult woman who had mild COVID-19 (a few samples of this study predate the infection). Cell type and time point are not known.

In this sample, this clonotype turned up a few times. The chain employs TRBV25-1 and TRBJ2-3; D may be TRBD1 (5 bases). Trimming cost V 3 bases and J 6 bases, with 16 bases left between them. The CDR3 is 15 residues long. In germline, CDR1 is MGHDK, CDR2 SYGVNS. The chain's CDR3 is CASSDLRAPGDTQYF. The CDR3 DNA follows: TGTGCCAGCAGTGACCTAAGGGCGCCAGGGGATACGCAGTATTTT.

This clonotype has only a few counts. The V gene is TRBV4-3, the J gene TRBJ2-2; D is possibly TRBD2 (5 bases). Trimming pared 0 bases from V and 2 bases from J, leaving 10 bases between. This CDR3 is 16 amino acids long. CDR1 is LGHNA, CDR2 YSLEER, per germline. The CDR3 bases are TGCGCCAGCAGCCAAGATGAGGGAGACAACACCGGGGAGCTGTTTTTT. Its translation is CASSQDEGDNTGELFF.

V gene TRBV2 combines with J gene TRBJ2-2; tentatively, D is TRBD1 (5 bases). The CDR3 contains 15 residues. V was cut by 9 bases and J by 6 bases, with 20 bases left in between. Germline CDR1 reads SNHLY; CDR2 reads FYNNEI. CDR3 DNA: TGTGCCAGTCACTTGGACACGCGACCTTCCGGGGAGCTGTTTTTT. Protein product: CASHLDTRPSGELFF.

J is TRBJ2-7 and V is TRBV20-1, with a possible D match to TRBD1 (6 bases). V lost 3 bases and J lost 0, with 12 bases in between. This CDR3 has 14 residues. Germline values: CDR1 DFQATT, CDR2 SNEGSKA (reference sequence). This CDR3 is CSARGQHNSYEQYF. The CDR3 DNA follows: TGCAGTGCTAGGGGACAACACAACTCCTACGAGCAGTACTTC.

The chain has TRBV6-5 and TRBJ2-2, with D possibly matching TRBD1 (6 bases). Germline-derived CDR1 and CDR2 are MNHEY and SVGAGI. The CDR3 is 14 residues long. Trimming stripped 4 bases from V and 4 bases from J, with 10 bases between. This CDR3 reads CASSSGHRTGELFF. DNA for the CDR3: TGTGCCAGCAGTTCGGGACATCGCACCGGGGAGCTGTTTTTT.

V usage is TRBV7-6 and J usage is TRBJ2-7; 7 bases line up with TRBD1. Germline CDR1 reads SGHVS; CDR2 reads FNYEAQ. Trimming removed 3 bases from V and 5 bases from J; junction bases left unmatched: 4. The CDR3 consists of 13 residues. The CDR3 nucleotides read TGTGCCAGCAGCTTGACAGGGCCCCACGAGCAGTACTTC. This sequence encodes CASSLTGPHEQYF.

With respect to this clonotype: Because the CDR3 is missing its conserved closing phenylalanine or tryptophan, this is likely a read error. No DNA is shown, since the ends of the CDR3 on it are uncertain; the CDR3 is the one TCRdb lists. The chain carries TRBV7-3 and TRBJ2-7; TRBD1 is the table's D call and was not checked against the DNA. From germline, CDR1 is SGHTA and CDR2 FQGTGA. The CDR3 adds up to 11 amino acids, both ends counted. CDR3 amino acids: CASSLVPKGLP.

J is TRBJ2-7 and V is TRBV28; 8 bases line up with TRBD1. The germline V gene encodes CDR1 MDHEN and CDR2 SYDVKM. With 3 bases clipped from V and 5 bases from J, the junction kept 6 bases outside the gene matches. The length of the CDR3 is 14 residues. The CDR3 here is CASSFVQGADEQYF. DNA of the CDR3: TGTGCCAGCAGTTTCGTTCAGGGGGCTGACGAGCAGTACTTC.

CDR3 nucleotide sequence: TGTGCCAGCAGCCGCACAGGGAGCTCTGGAAACACCATATATTTT. The encoded protein is CASSRTGSSGNTIYF. J is TRBJ1-3 and V is TRBV7-8, with D possibly being TRBD1 (6 bases). V was pared by 5 bases and J by 0 bases, with 11 bases between. CDR1 is SGHVS, CDR2 FQNEAQ, per germline. This CDR3 is 15 amino acids long.

The chain is built from TRBV14 and TRBJ2-7; D is possibly TRBD1 (6 bases). The CDR3 runs 14 residues. Trimming took off 5 bases at V and 0 bases at J, with 11 bases between the two ends. Germline CDR1 is SGHDN and CDR2 is FVKESK. CDR3 nucleotide sequence: TGTGCCAGCAGCGTAAACAGGGTCTCCTACGAGCAGTACTTC. Translated: CASSVNRVSYEQYF.

CDR3 loop: CASSKVSRNTEAFF. CDR3 bases: TGTGCCAGCTCAAAGGTCTCTCGGAACACTGAAGCTTTCTTT. V usage is TRBV18 and J usage is TRBJ1-1; D remains ambiguous. Germline CDR1 is KGHSH and CDR2 is LQKENI. The length of the CDR3 is 14 residues. Trimming took 5 bases from V and 1 from J, leaving 11 bases between them.

This chain links TRBV5-1 with TRBJ2-7, with D possibly called TRBD1 or TRBD2 (6 bases each). Trimming cost V 4 bases and J 2 bases, with 13 bases left between them. The length of the CDR3 is 14 residues. The germline CDR1 and CDR2 sequences are SGHRS and YFSETQ. CDR3 amino acids: CASSPGDKTYEQYF. The CDR3 region has the DNA TGCGCCAGCAGCCCGGGGGACAAAACCTACGAGCAGTACTTC.

This clonotype appeared a single time. The J gene is TRBJ2-3, the V gene TRBV27, with 7 bases matching TRBD2. The CDR3 is made up of 16 amino acids. Per germline, CDR1 MNHEY and CDR2 SMNVEV (reference sequence). The trim removed 6 bases at V and 0 bases at J, leaving 9 bases unmatched. CDR3 in DNA: TGTGCCAGCAGCCCGGGAGGCCGGCTAAGCACAGATACGCAGTATTTT. It translates to CASSPGGRLSTDTQYF.

The chain has TRBV5-1 and TRBJ2-7; D is ambiguous. Germline CDR1 SGHRS, CDR2 YFSETQ. This CDR3 contains 14 residues. The V and J ends lost 2 bases and 0 bases respectively, with 9 bases between them. The CDR3 sequence: CASSFGVSSYEQYF. CDR3 nucleotide sequence: TGCGCCAGCAGCTTTGGGGTTAGCTCCTACGAGCAGTACTTC.

The rearrangement links TRBV7-2 to TRBJ2-5; TRBD2 matches 7 bases. The length of the CDR3 is 14 residues. Germline values: CDR1 SGHTA, CDR2 FQGNSA. J gave up 3 bases and V 2 bases, and 3 bases lay outside the gene matches. CDR3 coding DNA: TGTGCCAGCAGCTTAATGCGGGGGAAAGAGACCCAGTACTTC. Amino acid sequence: CASSLMRGKETQYF.

This clonotype turned up a few times. This chain links TRBV5-6 with TRBJ1-2; D may be TRBD1 (5 bases). The CDR3 covers 14 residues. Germline V CDR1 and CDR2: SGHDT, YYEEEE. The V gene lost 1 base and the J gene lost 3 bases, with 10 bases spanning the gap. CDR3 nucleotide sequence: TGTGCCAGCAGCTTGTTCCAGGGATACTATGGCTACACCTTC. Protein product: CASSLFQGYYGYTF.

This clonotype was picked up one time. The chain employs TRBV7-9 and TRBJ2-5, with D unresolved. Trimming left V 5 bases short and J 3 bases short, with 13 bases between. Germline values: CDR1 SEHNR, CDR2 FQNEAQ (reference sequence). The CDR3 covers 14 residues. The CDR3: CASSPIGSEETQYF. In DNA, the CDR3 is TGTGCCAGCAGCCCTATCGGGTCAGAAGAGACCCAGTACTTC.

In the case of this clonotype: The junction departs from germline at one end; a sequencing error may be responsible. V gene TRBV4-1 combines with J gene TRBJ2-2; D ambiguous. This CDR3 is built from 13 residues. The germline V gene has CDR1 MGHRA and CDR2 YSYEKL. The CDR3 coding sequence is TGCGCCAGCTGCCAAGTCAATACCGGGGAGCTGTTTTTT. It is translated as CASCQVNTGELFF.

This clonotype occurred a few times. In DNA, the CDR3 is TGTGCCACCAGTGACGCAGGACTAGCGGGCGACTACAATGAGCAGTTCTTC. Residues: CATSDAGLAGDYNEQFF. The chain combines TRBV24-1 with TRBJ2-1; TRBD2 matches at 11 bases. V lost 4 bases to trimming and J lost 3 bases; unmatched junction nucleotides: 7. CDR3 size: 17 residues. From germline, CDR1 is KGHDR and CDR2 SFDVKD.

In this sample, this clonotype turned up many times. No DNA is shown, since the ends of the CDR3 on it are uncertain; the CDR3 is the one TCRdb lists. J is TRBJ2-7 and V is TRBV19; the D call TRBD2 from the table was never checked on the DNA. Counting both end residues, the CDR3 totals 15 amino acids. Per germline, CDR1 LNHDA and CDR2 SQIVND (reference sequence). The CDR3 here is CASKDVASGTQFLHF.

The rearrangement uses TRBV11-2 and TRBJ2-2; the D is unclear. The CDR3 spans 13 residues. V lost 2 bases to trimming and J lost 5 bases, with 6 bases between them. Germline CDR1 and CDR2: SGHAT and FQNNGV. The CDR3 spells CASSLMGTGELFF. DNA for the CDR3: TGTGCCAGCAGCTTAATGGGGACCGGGGAGCTGTTTTTT.

This clonotype was counted only a few times. The rearrangement joins TRBV7-2 to TRBJ1-1; D ambiguous. The germline CDR1 and CDR2 sequences are SGHTA and FQGNSA. The V end was cut by 2 bases, the J end by 0 bases, with 13 bases between. CDR3 length: 16 amino acids. CDR3 in DNA: TGTGCCAGCAGCTTAATTCCAACAGCTATGAACACTGAAGCTTTCTTT. It translates to CASSLIPTAMNTEAFF. The complete variable domain, with remaining parts taken from reference TRBV7-2 and TRBJ1-1, reads GAGVSQSPSNKVTEKGKDVELRCDPISGHTALYWYRQSLGQGLEFLIYFQGNSAPDKSGLPSDRFSAERTGGSVSTLTIQRTQQEDSAVYLCASSLIPTAMNTEAFFGQGTRLTVV.

V usage is TRBV24-1 and J usage is TRBJ2-2; weak D call: TRBD2 (6 bases). CDR3 length equals 14 residues. V was clipped by 5 bases and J by 5 bases, with 11 bases between them. Germline-derived CDR1 and CDR2 are KGHDR and SFDVKD. In DNA form, the CDR3 reads TGTGCCACCAGTGCGGGGGACCGTACCGGGGAGCTGTTTTTT. It translates to CATSAGDRTGELFF.

This clonotype turned up a few times. The rearrangement links TRBV5-1 to TRBJ2-3; the match to TRBD1 covers 7 bases. The ends lost 4 bases at V and 2 bases at J; junction bases unmatched: 7. The CDR3 totals 15 residues. Germline V lookup: CDR1 SGHRS, CDR2 YFSETQ. The CDR3 nucleotides are TGCGCCAGCAGCGGACCACAGGGGTTCACAGATACGCAGTATTTT. This sequence encodes CASSGPQGFTDTQYF.

The CDR3, as DNA: TGCAGTGCCCCACATGGGGGCGGACGGTATAGCAATCAGCCCCAGCATTTT. Amino acid sequence: CSAPHGGGRYSNQPQHF. The chain uses TRBV20-1 and TRBJ1-5; tentative D call: TRBD1 (6 bases). The CDR3 has 17 amino acids. V dropped 6 bases and J dropped 0 bases, with 21 bases sitting between them. Germline V gives CDR1 DFQATT, CDR2 SNEGSKA (reference sequence).

The J gene is TRBJ1-3, the V gene TRBV12-3 or TRBV12-4; 7 bases are shared with TRBD1. V was pared by 6 bases and J by 6 bases, with 8 bases of the junction left unmatched. The CDR3 length is 14 residues. The CDR3 region is CASSRAGGSNTIYF. CDR3 coding DNA: TGTGCCAGCAGCAGGGCAGGGGGTTCAAACACCATATATTTT.

This chain joins TRBV25-1 and TRBJ2-2, with D possibly being TRBD1 or TRBD2 (6 bases each). The CDR3 is 15 amino acids. V lost 5 bases, J lost 7 bases, and 17 bases lay in between. In germline, CDR1 is MGHDK, CDR2 SYGVNS. The CDR3 region has the DNA TGTGCCAGCAGTAAGGGGGGAAGGTCAGGCGGGGAGCTGTTTTTT. It translates to CASSKGGRSGGELFF.